This T cell receptor beta chain appears in the sequencing data of a study of blood T cell repertoires in COVID-19 (dated by TCRdb to about 2020). Some background on the complete study: Collaborator samples came from the United States, Italy and Spain and covered acute and convalescent phases of COVID-19. The material from the prospective study consisted of cDNA or gDNA derived from T cells, B-cell-depleted T cells, or PBMCs. The dataset comprised deeply sampled blood TCRbeta repertoires from subjects exposed to, actively infected with, or recovered from COVID-19. The repertoires were made available in a free public database intended to serve as a resource for research on the immune response to SARS-CoV-2. The samples were drawn from two sources: the first 160 participants of the ongoing ImmuneRACE study, and 1,000 to 1,500 subjects contributed by 6 global collaborators. A de-identified subject ID, COVID-19 status, age in years and sex were almost always included in the sample metadata. Where available, HLA class I and class II types were obtained from metadata supplied by the sample provider rather than from assay-based typing.

On the study overall, not on this receptor specifically: The quantity of clinical and demographic metadata differed by source and by participant and was supplied without curation.

From the cysteine up to the phenylalanine, the CDR3 has a length of 11 residues. Only CDR3 DNA is held: 33 bases, read in frame from base 1. The germline V gene (reference sequence) yields DFQATT for CDR1 and SNEGSKA for CDR2. V was cut back by 5 bases and J by 4 bases, leaving a gap of 8 bases between them. In the prospective study, participants were about 18 to 95 years old, resided in 20 to 30 geographic areas of the United States, and were enrolled through a virtual design. In the prospective study, cohorts were assigned on the basis of participant-reported clinical history obtained from a screening survey and a study questionnaire. Exposed participants had been in contact with someone with a PCR-confirmed or clinician-diagnosed COVID-19 case within 2 weeks of study entry. In the prospective study, mobile phlebotomists collected whole blood, serum and a nasopharyngeal or oropharyngeal swab from each participant. Over a roughly 2-month period, participants in the prospective study had the option of providing additional blood draws and questionnaires. Prospective study blood samples were shipped either frozen or at room temperature before DNA extraction.

The immunoSEQ Assay, a bias-controlled multiplex PCR, was used to amplify TCRbeta CDR3 regions from genomic DNA. The paper's processing steps were these. The number of nucleated cells in each sample was estimated by amplification of reference gene primers within the assay. To quantify the absolute abundance of each unique TCRbeta CDR3 rearrangement, sequence reads were collapsed and filtered. For each sample, productive Simpson clonality was calculated by taking the square root of Simpson's diversity index across productive rearrangements. TCRdb provides this immuneACCESS table in a form limited to in-frame rearrangements. Some clones are lacking; in checked studies, under half of them reflect an unresolved V gene, and why the rest are absent is not known. The DNA gave D and trimming, while V, J and clone size come from that table. The sample table shows 120,000 to 150,000 clones, and around 87% are seen once. Roughly 4% of the sample belongs to the ten largest clones.

As for this clone: No cognate antigen has been identified for it. Base-call qualities are not available, and no considerably larger clone is one nucleotide away.

This receptor chain uses TRBV20-1 and TRBJ1-1, with a weak D call of TRBD1 (5 bases match). The sequenced material came from PBMCs or T cells enriched from blood (not recorded which). This TCR was recovered from a woman in her thirties or forties who had been exposed to COVID-19. CDR3 protein: CSAPTVTEAFF. The nucleotides are TGCAGTGCTCCGACAGTCACTGAAGCTTTCTTT.